A single sample is the source of the 29 T cell receptor beta chains below, sequenced in a study of blood T cells in healthy people across ages. Combining a sample-barcoded 5' primer with a J-beta primer mix, a second PCR ran for roughly 7 to 12 cycles. One entry per CDR3 protein, called by TCRdb with MiXCR from the 5' RACE reads. Of approximately 800,000 distinct CDR3 sequences in the sample, about 62% were seen once. The sequenced material came from blood. The receptors were gathered from a man aged 25-40 years in good health.

The chain carries TRBV2 and TRBJ2-4; D is possibly TRBD1 (6 bases). V was shortened by 6 bases and J by 13 bases, with 16 bases between the two germline ends. From germline, CDR1 is SNHLY and CDR2 FYNNEI. The CDR3 covers 12 residues. This CDR3 is CASSGAGVLQYF. CDR3 nucleotides: TGTGCCAGCAGCGGGGCAGGGGTACTGCAGTACTTC.

This clonotype was seen only once. This sequence joins TRBV12-3 or TRBV12-4 and TRBJ1-4, with D hard to call. This CDR3 spans 14 amino acids. V lost 3 bases, J lost 3 bases, and 8 bases lay in between. The CDR3 sequence: CASSFPAANEKLFF. CDR3 coding DNA: TGTGCCAGCAGTTTTCCTGCAGCTAATGAAAAACTGTTTTTT.

This clonotype was found a few times. The CDR3 is CASSPGTAGADYGYTF. CDR3 nucleotides: TGTGCCAGCTCACCTGGGACAGCGGGAGCCGACTATGGCTACACCTTC. V gene TRBV18 combines with J gene TRBJ1-2; TRBD1 matches at 7 bases. Germline CDR1 KGHSH, CDR2 LQKENI. This CDR3 spans 16 amino acids. Trimming at V came to 3 bases and at J to 3 bases, leaving 10 bases not matched to a gene.

In its sample, this clonotype was seen a few times. This chain connects TRBV12-3 or TRBV12-4 to TRBJ2-2, with D perhaps matching TRBD2 (6 bases). The CDR3 loop spans 14 amino acids. The ends were cut back, 3 bases at V and 3 bases at J, with 8 bases in the middle. CDR3 in amino acids: CASSLSGDTGELFF. CDR3 sequence (DNA): TGTGCCAGCAGTTTGTCGGGAGACACCGGGGAGCTGTTTTTT.

The CDR3 bases are TGCAGTGCTAGGACTAGCGGGAGTCTCCGTAATGAGCAGTTCTTC. It encodes CSARTSGSLRNEQFF. The chain has TRBV20-1 and TRBJ2-1, with 12 bases matching TRBD2. The germline CDR1 and CDR2 sequences are DFQATT and SNEGSKA (reference sequence). V lost 3 bases, J lost 7 bases, and 7 bases stayed unmatched. The CDR3 runs to 15 residues.

This chain links TRBV24-1 with TRBJ2-1; D possibly corresponds to TRBD1 (6 bases). V was cut by 4 bases and J by 5 bases, with 14 bases left in between. The CDR3 runs 15 residues. Germline loops: CDR1 KGHDR, CDR2 SFDVKD. The CDR3 DNA sequence: TGTGCCACCAGTGACGGGACAACTTATAACAATGAGCAGTTCTTC. Translating it yields CATSDGTTYNNEQFF.

The V call is TRBV4-2, the J call TRBJ2-3; tentative D call: TRBD2 (5 bases). The CDR3 is 15 amino acids. CDR1 LGHNA and CDR2 YNFKEQ come from the germline V gene. V was trimmed by 3 bases and J by 8 bases, leaving 18 bases between them. CDR3 residues: CASSHRIHQEVTQYF. The CDR3 nucleotides are TGTGCCAGCAGCCATCGAATCCACCAGGAGGTTACGCAGTATTTT.

This sequence joins TRBV6-5 and TRBJ1-6; TRBD1 might be the D (5 bases). V was cut by 5 bases and J by 9 bases, with 14 bases left in between. This CDR3 region has 14 residues. Germline V CDR1 and CDR2: MNHEY, SVGAGI. The CDR3 region has the DNA TGTGCCAGCAGTGTCGGGGCTCCCAGTTCACCCCTCCACTTT. It codes for CASSVGAPSSPLHF.

V usage is TRBV12-3 or TRBV12-4 and J usage is TRBJ1-2; the match to TRBD1 covers 8 bases. The CDR3 runs 13 residues. V dropped 5 bases and J dropped 7; count of bases not matched to a gene: 6. The chain's CDR3 is CASSPRTGPGYTF. CDR3 coding DNA: TGTGCCAGCAGTCCAAGGACAGGGCCTGGCTACACCTTC.

This clonotype was picked up a small number of times. V is TRBV29-1 and J is TRBJ2-6; unclear D gene. In germline, CDR1 is SQVTM, CDR2 ANQGSEA. The V end was cut by 4 bases, the J end by 4 bases, with 8 bases between. The CDR3 has 13 amino acids. In DNA form, the CDR3 reads TGCAGCGTTGGTGAGGTGGGGGCCAACGTCCTGACTTTC. Translated: CSVGEVGANVLTF.

With respect to this clonotype: This sequence may be a read error, since a much larger clone differs from it by one base. The chain employs TRBV6-5 and TRBJ2-1; TRBD2 might be the D (6 bases). The CDR3 extends over 14 amino acids. CDR1 is MNHEY, CDR2 SVGAGI, per germline. CDR3 sequence: CANSSSGFIYEQFF. DNA of the CDR3: TGTGCCAACAGTTCCAGCGGGTTTATCTATGAGCAGTTCTTC.

The chain uses TRBV7-6 and TRBJ2-7, with TRBD1 matching over 11 bases. The CDR3 is 15 residues long. Germline V gene data show CDR1 as SGHVS and CDR2 as FNYEAQ. Trimming removed 3 bases from V and 2 bases from J; junction bases left unmatched: 3. The CDR3 protein is CASSLGQGVPYEQYF. The CDR3 DNA reads as TGTGCCAGCAGCTTGGGACAGGGGGTACCCTACGAGCAGTACTTC. The full variable domain, rest sourced from reference TRBV7-6 and TRBJ2-7, is GAGVSQSPRYKVTKRGQDVALRCDPISGHVSLYWYRQALGQGPEFLTYFNYEAQQDKSGLPNDRFSAERPEGSISTLTIQRTEQRDSAMYRCASSLGQGVPYEQYFGPGTRLTVT.

In this sample, this clonotype turned up a few times. The chain has TRBV20-1 and TRBJ2-3; possibly TRBD1 or TRBD2 for D (5 bases each). The CDR3 runs 15 residues. Germline-derived CDR1 and CDR2 are DFQATT and SNEGSKA (reference sequence). V was pared by 5 bases and J by 4 bases, with 19 bases between. CDR3 in amino acids: CSAFRDGGSADTQYF. The CDR3 bases are TGCAGTGCTTTCCGGGACGGTGGAAGCGCAGATACGCAGTATTTT.

This chain joins TRBV7-2 and TRBJ2-1, with D hard to call. The CDR3 has 15 amino acids. Germline V lookup: CDR1 SGHTA, CDR2 FQGNSA. Between the trimmed V and J ends, which lost 5 bases and 3 bases, there was a span of 14 bases. DNA of the CDR3: TGTGCCAGCAGCCGTCGGTTCAACAACTACAATGAGCAGTTCTTC. Translation: CASSRRFNNYNEQFF.

The chain links TRBV20-1 to TRBJ2-5; TRBD1 might be the D (7 bases). The J call may not be correct, given that the DNA end is closer to TRBJ2-7. The CDR3 loop spans 15 amino acids. Germline CDR1 is DFQATT and CDR2 is SNEGSKA (reference sequence). Written as DNA, the CDR3 is TGCAGTGCTGGCCCGAACAGGGGAGGATTCTACGAGCAGTACTTC. Encoded protein: CSAGPNRGGFYEQYF.

This clonotype was detected a few times. The chain has TRBV20-1 and TRBJ1-5; 10 positions agree with TRBD1. The CDR3 is made up of 14 amino acids. The V segment lost 4 bases and the J segment 4 bases; nucleotides outside the gene matches: 4. Germline V gene sequence: CDR1 DFQATT, CDR2 SNEGSKA (reference sequence). The CDR3 nucleotides read TGCAGTGCTACGGCGGGACAGGGGAATCAGCCCCAGCATTTT. This codes for CSATAGQGNQPQHF.

V is TRBV2 and J is TRBJ2-2; 9 bases align to TRBD1. Germline V lookup: CDR1 SNHLY, CDR2 FYNNEI. The CDR3 is 15 residues long. Trimming removed 6 bases from V and 3 bases from J; junction bases left unmatched: 5. This CDR3 reads CASSRDRADTGELFF. The DNA of the CDR3 is TGTGCCAGCAGCAGGGACAGGGCAGACACCGGGGAGCTGTTTTTT.

This clonotype appeared a single time. V and J are TRBV20-1 and TRBJ2-1; no firm D call. CDR3 size: 13 residues. From germline, CDR1 is DFQATT and CDR2 SNEGSKA (reference sequence). Between the trimmed V and J ends, which lost 3 bases and 4 bases, there was a span of 10 bases. The CDR3 DNA reads as TGCAGTGCTAGTGTACCAGCTTACAATGAGCAGTTCTTC. This encodes CSASVPAYNEQFF.

This rearrangement joins TRBV7-2 to TRBJ2-2; D remains unclear. The CDR3 runs to 17 residues. V lost 4 bases to trimming and J lost 0 bases, with 15 bases between them. Germline V gene sequence: CDR1 SGHTA, CDR2 FQGNSA. Here the CDR3 reads CASSSQLGRSNTGELFF. CDR3 coding DNA: TGTGCCAGCAGCTCGCAGTTAGGCCGTTCGAACACCGGGGAGCTGTTTTTT.

V gene TRBV6-1 combines with J gene TRBJ1-2; D gene unclear. Trimming removed 6 bases from V and 4 bases from J, with 18 bases in between. This CDR3 spans 15 amino acids. From germline, CDR1 is MNHNS and CDR2 SASEGT. CDR3 sequence: CASRFGVPPLYGYTF. In DNA form, the CDR3 reads TGTGCCAGCAGGTTCGGGGTGCCCCCTCTCTATGGCTACACCTTC.

The chain combines TRBV29-1 with TRBJ2-5; possible D gene TRBD1, 5 bases. Germline V gives CDR1 SQVTM, CDR2 ANQGSEA. The CDR3 spans 14 residues. V shed 2 bases and J shed 4 bases, with 14 bases lying between them. CDR3 sequence (DNA): TGCAGCGTTGAAAACGATAGGGGTGGAGAGACCCAGTACTTC. The encoded protein is CSVENDRGGETQYF.

V gene TRBV9 combines with J gene TRBJ1-6; 8 nucleotides line up with TRBD1. Germline CDR1 and CDR2: SGDLS and YYNGEE. Trimming cost V 0 bases and J 6 bases; bases outside gene matches: 8. The CDR3 loop spans 17 amino acids. This CDR3 is CASSVADRGSFNSPLHF. The CDR3 DNA follows: TGTGCCAGCAGCGTAGCTGACAGGGGATCTTTTAATTCACCCCTCCACTTT.

The genes are TRBV7-2 and TRBJ1-2, with a weak D call TRBD1 (5 bases). Germline V lookup: CDR1 SGHTA, CDR2 FQGNSA. The CDR3 runs 13 residues. Trimming stripped 2 bases from V and 5 bases from J, with 9 bases between. The CDR3 sequence is CASSLPQEYGYTF. CDR3 bases: TGTGCCAGCAGCTTACCACAGGAATATGGCTACACCTTC.

The chain has TRBV7-9 and TRBJ2-5, with D perhaps matching TRBD1 or TRBD2 (5 bases each). The CDR3 is made up of 14 amino acids. Germline assignment: CDR1 SEHNR and CDR2 FQNEAQ (reference sequence). V gave up 2 bases and J gave up 3 bases, with 10 bases separating them. The CDR3 bases are TGTGCCAGCAGCTTACTAATGGGGGAAGAGACCCAGTACTTC. Translated, it gives CASSLLMGEETQYF.

The chain is built from TRBV20-1 and TRBJ2-1; TRBD2 might be the D (6 bases). Germline CDR1 and CDR2: DFQATT and SNEGSKA (reference sequence). Trimming shortened V by 0 bases and J by 7 bases, and 13 bases separated the two germline ends. The CDR3 covers 14 residues. DNA for the CDR3: TGCAGTGCTAGAGATGGTGCGGGAATTAATGAGCAGTTCTTC. It specifies CSARDGAGINEQFF.

V usage is TRBV7-2 and J usage is TRBJ2-7, with D uncertain. The CDR3 has 12 amino acids. Germline V gene lookup returns CDR1 SGHTA and CDR2 FQGNSA. The ends were cut back, 4 bases at V and 2 bases at J, with 6 bases in the middle. CDR3 region: CASSSDPYEQYF. The CDR3 DNA sequence: TGTGCCAGCAGCTCCGACCCCTACGAGCAGTACTTC.

V usage is TRBV20-1 and J usage is TRBJ2-7; maybe TRBD1 (7 bases). Per germline, CDR1 DFQATT and CDR2 SNEGSKA (reference sequence). The CDR3 contains 17 residues. Trimming removed 0 bases at V and 3 bases at J, with 21 bases between. Here the CDR3 reads CSARDQEGAAALYEQYF. The CDR3 nucleotides are TGCAGTGCTAGAGATCAGGAGGGGGCGGCCGCCCTCTACGAGCAGTACTTC.

CDR3 in DNA: TGTGCCACGCAGAACGGACTCTCAACAGATACGCAGTATTTT. The encoded protein is CATQNGLSTDTQYF. The gene calls are TRBV15 and TRBJ2-3, with a weak D call TRBD2 (5 bases). Germline lookup yields CDR1 LNHNV and CDR2 YYDKDF (reference sequence). The CDR3 runs to 14 residues. V lost 9 bases and J 3 bases, leaving 16 bases between the germline ends.

The chain recombines TRBV12-3 or TRBV12-4 with TRBJ1-5; D ambiguous. Trimming left V 7 bases short and J 6 bases short, with 19 bases between. The CDR3 has 15 amino acids. The CDR3 DNA sequence: TGTGCCAGCACCCCCAATGTAGGTTCGGGTCAGCCCCAGCATTTT. The encoded protein is CASTPNVGSGQPQHF.